This record concerns one T cell receptor (beta chain) sequence. Antigen unknown. Deletions cut 7 bases from V and 1 base from J, with 10 bases between. The CDR3 contains 14 residues. In germline, CDR1 is SNHLY, CDR2 FYNNEI. The data were obtained in a study of T cell clonotyping in hematopoietic cell transplantation. General study findings and limits: Recipient TCR diversity dropped after transplant; expanded clonotypes rose from day 30 to 180.

Clones were read by immunoSEQ multiplex PCR, and TCRdb kept only the in-frame ones, dropping some. The sample gives 30,000 to 45,000 clones, 75% to 90% of which show up once; about 2.1% is in the top ten. The clonotype comes from a woman between 40 and 55 years old in good health. Some clones in this sample may be carry-over from other donors' samples. Sequencing was done on a sample of peripheral blood mononuclear cells. The chain combines TRBV2 with TRBJ2-2, with TRBD2 as a possible D gene (5 bases). The CDR3 spells CASKGAVNTGELFF. CDR3 nucleotides: TGTGCCAGCAAGGGAGCCGTGAACACCGGGGAGCTGTTTTTT.